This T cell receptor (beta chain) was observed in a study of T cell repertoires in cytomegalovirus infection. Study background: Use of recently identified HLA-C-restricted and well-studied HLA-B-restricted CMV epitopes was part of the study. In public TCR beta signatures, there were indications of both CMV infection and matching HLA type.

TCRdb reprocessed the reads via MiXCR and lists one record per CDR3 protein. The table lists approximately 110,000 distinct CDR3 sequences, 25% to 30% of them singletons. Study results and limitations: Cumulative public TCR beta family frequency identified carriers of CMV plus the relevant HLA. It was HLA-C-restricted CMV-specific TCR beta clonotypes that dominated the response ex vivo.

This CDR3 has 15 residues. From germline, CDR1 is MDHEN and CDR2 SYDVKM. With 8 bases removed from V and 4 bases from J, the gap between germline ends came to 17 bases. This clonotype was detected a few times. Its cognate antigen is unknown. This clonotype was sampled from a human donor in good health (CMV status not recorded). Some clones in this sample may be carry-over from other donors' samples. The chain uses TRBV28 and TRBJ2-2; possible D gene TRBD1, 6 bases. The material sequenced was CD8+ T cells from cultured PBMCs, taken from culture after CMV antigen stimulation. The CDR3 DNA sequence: TGTGCCAGCGAAAAAGTACAGGGCCCCACCGGGGAGCTGTTTTTT. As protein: CASEKVQGPTGELFF.